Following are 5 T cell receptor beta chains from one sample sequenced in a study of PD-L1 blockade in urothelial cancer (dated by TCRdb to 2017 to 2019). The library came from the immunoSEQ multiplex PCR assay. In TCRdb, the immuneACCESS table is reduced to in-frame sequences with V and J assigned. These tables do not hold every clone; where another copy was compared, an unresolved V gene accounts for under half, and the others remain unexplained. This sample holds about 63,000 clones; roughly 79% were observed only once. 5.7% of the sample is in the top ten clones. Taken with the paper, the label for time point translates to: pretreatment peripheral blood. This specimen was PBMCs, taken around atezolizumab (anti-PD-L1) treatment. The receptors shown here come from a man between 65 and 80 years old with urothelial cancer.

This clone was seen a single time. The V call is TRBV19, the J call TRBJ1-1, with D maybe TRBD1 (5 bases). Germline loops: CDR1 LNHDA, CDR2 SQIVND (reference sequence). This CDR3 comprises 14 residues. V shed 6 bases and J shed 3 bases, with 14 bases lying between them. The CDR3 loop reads CASRRLGEDTEAFF. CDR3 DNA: TGTGCCAGTAGGCGGCTGGGGGAGGACACTGAAGCTTTCTTT.

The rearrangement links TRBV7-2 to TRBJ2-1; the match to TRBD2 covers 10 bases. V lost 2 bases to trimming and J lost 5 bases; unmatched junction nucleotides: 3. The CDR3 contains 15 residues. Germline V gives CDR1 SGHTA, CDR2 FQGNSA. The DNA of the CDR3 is TGTGCCAGCAGCTTAACTAGCGGGACAAACAATGAGCAGTTCTTC. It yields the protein CASSLTSGTNNEQFF.

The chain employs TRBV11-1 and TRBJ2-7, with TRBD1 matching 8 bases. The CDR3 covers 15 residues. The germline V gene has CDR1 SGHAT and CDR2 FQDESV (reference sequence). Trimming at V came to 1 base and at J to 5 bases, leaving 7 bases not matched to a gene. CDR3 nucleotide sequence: TGTGCCAGCAGCTTAGGGCAGGGGGCAGGCAACGAGCAGTACTTC. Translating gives CASSLGQGAGNEQYF.

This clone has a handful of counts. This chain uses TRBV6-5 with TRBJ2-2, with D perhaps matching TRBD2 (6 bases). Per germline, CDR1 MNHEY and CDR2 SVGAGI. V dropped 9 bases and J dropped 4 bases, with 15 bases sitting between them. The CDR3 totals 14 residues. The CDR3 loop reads CASQWGDPTGELFF. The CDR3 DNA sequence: TGTGCCAGTCAATGGGGGGACCCCACCGGGGAGCTGTTTTTT.

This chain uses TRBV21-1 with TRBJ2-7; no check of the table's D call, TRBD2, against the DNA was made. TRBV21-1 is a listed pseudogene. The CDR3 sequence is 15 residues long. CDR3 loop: CASSIKRANPYEQYF. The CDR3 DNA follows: TGTGCCAGCAGCATAAAGCGGGCCAATCCCTACGAGCAGTACTTC.